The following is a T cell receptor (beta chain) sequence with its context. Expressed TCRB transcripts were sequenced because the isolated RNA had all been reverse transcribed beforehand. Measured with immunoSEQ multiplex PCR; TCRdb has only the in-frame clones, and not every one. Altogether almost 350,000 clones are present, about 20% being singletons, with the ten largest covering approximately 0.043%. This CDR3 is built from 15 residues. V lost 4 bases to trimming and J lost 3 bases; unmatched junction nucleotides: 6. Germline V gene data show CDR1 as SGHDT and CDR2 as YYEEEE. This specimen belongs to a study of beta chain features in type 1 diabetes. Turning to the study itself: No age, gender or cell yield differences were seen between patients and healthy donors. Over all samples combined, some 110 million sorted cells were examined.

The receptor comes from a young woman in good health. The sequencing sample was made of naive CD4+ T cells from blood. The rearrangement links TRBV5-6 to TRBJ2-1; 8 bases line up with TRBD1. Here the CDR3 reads CASSPTGAVYNEQFF. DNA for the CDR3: TGTGCCAGCAGCCCGACAGGGGCGGTCTACAATGAGCAGTTCTTC.